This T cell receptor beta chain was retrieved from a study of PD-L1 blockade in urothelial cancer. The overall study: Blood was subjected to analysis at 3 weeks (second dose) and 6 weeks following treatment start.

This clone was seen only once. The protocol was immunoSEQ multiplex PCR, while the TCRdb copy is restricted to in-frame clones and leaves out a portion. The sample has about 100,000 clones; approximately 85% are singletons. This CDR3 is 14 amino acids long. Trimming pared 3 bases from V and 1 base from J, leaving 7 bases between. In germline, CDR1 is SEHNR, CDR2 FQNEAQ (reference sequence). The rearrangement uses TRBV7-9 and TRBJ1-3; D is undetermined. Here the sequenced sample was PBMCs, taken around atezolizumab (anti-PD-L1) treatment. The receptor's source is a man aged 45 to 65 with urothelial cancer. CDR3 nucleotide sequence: TGTGCCAGCAGCTTCCGGGTTTCTGGAAACACCATATATTTT. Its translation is CASSFRVSGNTIYF.